These 13 T cell receptor beta chains originate from one sample sequenced in a study of cytomegalovirus exposure and HLA in healthy donors. PCR involved 60 Vbeta and 13 Jbeta primers. Here immunoSEQ multiplex PCR was the method, and the copy in TCRdb shows in-frame clones only, minus some. Of about 130,000 clones listed, around four fifths are singletons. What was sequenced was PBMCs. The receptors here all came from a boy aged 5-17 years in good health and CMV-seronegative.

V usage is TRBV27 and J usage is TRBJ1-2; 7 bases fit TRBD1. CDR3 length: 16 amino acids. The V segment lost 0 bases and the J segment 4 bases; nucleotides outside the gene matches: 8. In germline, CDR1 is MNHEY, CDR2 SMNVEV (reference sequence). The CDR3 DNA reads TGTGCCAGCAGTTTATCGATGACAGGGACCTTCTATGGCTACACCTTC. This translates into CASSLSMTGTFYGYTF.

This clone was counted between two and nine times. The V and J genes are TRBV5-6 and TRBJ2-2; 7 bases agree with TRBD2. CDR3 size: 13 residues. Germline values: CDR1 SGHDT, CDR2 YYEEEE. V gave up 4 bases and J gave up 7 bases; unmatched junction bases: 4. The CDR3 region is CASSPRELGELFF. The CDR3 bases are TGTGCCAGCAGCCCGCGGGAGCTCGGGGAGCTGTTTTTT. Full variable domain (outside the CDR3, taken from reference TRBV5-6 and TRBJ2-2): DAGVTQSPTHLIKTRGQQVTLRCSPKSGHDTVSWYQQALGQGPQFIFQYYEEEERQRGNFPDRFSGHQFPNYSSELNVNALLLGDSALYLCASSPRELGELFFGEGSRLTVL.

This clone was seen only once. The genes are TRBV29-1 and TRBJ2-3, with unresolved D. Germline V CDR1 and CDR2: SQVTM, ANQGSEA. There are 14 residues in the CDR3. The germline V and J ends were trimmed by 3 bases and 0 bases, with 10 bases remaining between them. This CDR3 reads CSVEGPVSTDTQYF. CDR3 DNA: TGCAGCGTTGAGGGCCCTGTGAGCACAGATACGCAGTATTTT.

The chain uses TRBV29-1 and TRBJ2-1, with 10 bases aligning to TRBD1. The CDR3 runs to 15 residues. V was clipped by 5 bases and J by 2 bases; unmatched bases: 6. The germline V gene encodes CDR1 SQVTM and CDR2 ANQGSEA. The CDR3 spells CSVPGQGGTYNEQFF. The CDR3, as DNA: TGCAGCGTTCCAGGACAGGGGGGAACCTACAATGAGCAGTTCTTC.

The genes are TRBV6-5 and TRBJ1-1; no clear D. Germline V gives CDR1 MNHEY, CDR2 SVGAGI. The CDR3 contains 14 residues. V shed 6 bases and J shed 0 bases, with 11 bases lying between them. CDR3 loop: CASSHNTLNTEAFF. In DNA form, the CDR3 reads TGTGCCAGCAGCCACAACACCTTGAACACTGAAGCTTTCTTT.

The chain links TRBV7-2 to TRBJ2-1, with TRBD2 matching 7 bases. The length of the CDR3 is 15 residues. After removal of 1 base from V and 7 bases from J, the junction contained 7 bases not matched to a gene. CDR1 and CDR2 (germline): SGHTA, FQGNSA. The CDR3 loop is CASSLVGLAENEQFF. DNA of the CDR3: TGTGCCAGCAGCTTAGTGGGGCTAGCGGAAAATGAGCAGTTCTTC.

The chain joins TRBV7-6 to TRBJ1-1; D is ambiguous. The CDR3 loop spans 14 amino acids. The germline V gene has CDR1 SGHVS and CDR2 FNYEAQ. The V end was cut by 5 bases, the J end by 5 bases, with 15 bases between. The CDR3 DNA reads TGTGCCAGCAGCCCTGTGCCCTCGGGAACTGAAGCTTTCTTT. This codes for CASSPVPSGTEAFF.

This clone was seen only a few times. The V gene is TRBV27, the J gene TRBJ2-2; weak D call: TRBD1 (5 bases). Germline V gene lookup returns CDR1 MNHEY and CDR2 SMNVEV (reference sequence). Trimming removed 3 bases at V and 6 bases at J, with 11 bases between. This CDR3 region has 14 residues. In DNA form, the CDR3 reads TGTGCCAGCAGTTTTGTAGGGGCCCCCGGGGAGCTGTTTTTT. This sequence encodes CASSFVGAPGELFF.

The V and J genes are TRBV4-2 and TRBJ2-7, with 9 positions matching TRBD2. CDR1 and CDR2 from the germline V gene are LGHNA and YNFKEQ. The length of the CDR3 is 16 residues. Trimming cost V 0 bases and J 5 bases; bases outside gene matches: 8. This CDR3 is CASSQDTGLAFNEQYF. Written as DNA, the CDR3 is TGTGCCAGCAGCCAAGATACGGGACTAGCTTTCAACGAGCAGTACTTC.

This clone was counted a few times. J is TRBJ2-1 and V is TRBV4-3, with D possibly being TRBD2 (6 bases). The V end was cut by 1 base, the J end by 2 bases, with 9 bases between. Germline V CDR1 and CDR2: LGHNA, YSLEER. CDR3 length equals 15 residues. The CDR3 sequence: CASSQVAGTYNEQFF. The CDR3, as DNA: TGCGCCAGCAGCCAAGTGGCGGGAACCTACAATGAGCAGTTCTTC.

The CDR3 DNA sequence: TGTGCCAGCAGCCTCAACGCGGGCGTGAGTTCGGAGACCCAGTACTTC. Translation: CASSLNAGVSSETQYF. The V gene is TRBV11-2, the J gene TRBJ2-5, with a tentative D call TRBD2 (5 bases). CDR3 length: 16 amino acids. The V end was cut by 5 bases, the J end by 5 bases, with 21 bases between. Looked up from germline, CDR1 is SGHAT and CDR2 is FQNNGV.

The chain employs TRBV7-2 and TRBJ2-7; 10 bases are a match to TRBD2. V lost 3 bases to trimming and J lost 6 bases; unmatched junction nucleotides: 2. Germline CDR1 is SGHTA and CDR2 is FQGNSA. This CDR3 region has 13 residues. The CDR3 sequence is CASSFLAGAEQYF. The CDR3 nucleotides read TGTGCCAGCAGCTTCCTAGCGGGAGCCGAGCAGTACTTC.

The chain recombines TRBV27 with TRBJ2-3, with no clear D. Trimming took 0 bases from V and 1 from J, leaving 11 bases between them. This CDR3 spans 16 amino acids. The germline V gene has CDR1 MNHEY and CDR2 SMNVEV (reference sequence). CDR3 sequence reads: CASSLSSTTGTDTQYF. CDR3 nucleotides: TGTGCCAGCAGTTTATCGTCTACTACGGGCACAGATACGCAGTATTTT.